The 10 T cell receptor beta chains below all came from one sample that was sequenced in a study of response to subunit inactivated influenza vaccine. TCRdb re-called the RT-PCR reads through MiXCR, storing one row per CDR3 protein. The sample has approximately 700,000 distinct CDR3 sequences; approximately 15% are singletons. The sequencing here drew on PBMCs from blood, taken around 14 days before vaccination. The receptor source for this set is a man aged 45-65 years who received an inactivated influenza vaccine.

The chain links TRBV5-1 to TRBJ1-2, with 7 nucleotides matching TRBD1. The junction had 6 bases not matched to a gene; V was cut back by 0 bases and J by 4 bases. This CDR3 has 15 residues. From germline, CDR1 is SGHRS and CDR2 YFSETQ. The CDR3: CASSLARTGGYGYTF. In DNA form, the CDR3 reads TGCGCCAGCAGCTTGGCAAGGACAGGAGGCTATGGCTACACCTTC.

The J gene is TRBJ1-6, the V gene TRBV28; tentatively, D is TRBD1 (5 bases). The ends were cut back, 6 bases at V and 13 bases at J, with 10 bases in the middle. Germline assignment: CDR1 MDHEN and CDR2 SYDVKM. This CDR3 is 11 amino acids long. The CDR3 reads CASSFRGPLHF. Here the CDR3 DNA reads TGTGCCAGCAGCTTTAGGGGCCCCCTCCACTTT.

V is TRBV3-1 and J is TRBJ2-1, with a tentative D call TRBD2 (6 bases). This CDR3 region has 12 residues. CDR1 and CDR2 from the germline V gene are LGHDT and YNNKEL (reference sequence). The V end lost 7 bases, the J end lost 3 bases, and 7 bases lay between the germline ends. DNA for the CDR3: TGTGCCAGCACCGGGAGCTACAATGAGCAGTTCTTC. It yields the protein CASTGSYNEQFF.

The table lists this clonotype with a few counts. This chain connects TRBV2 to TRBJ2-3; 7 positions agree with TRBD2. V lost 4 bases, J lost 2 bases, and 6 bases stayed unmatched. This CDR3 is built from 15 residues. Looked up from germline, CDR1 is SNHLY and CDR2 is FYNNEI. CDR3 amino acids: CASSVGGVATDTQYF. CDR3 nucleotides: TGTGCCAGCAGTGTTGGGGGGGTGGCCACAGATACGCAGTATTTT.

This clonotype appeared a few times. The CDR3 nucleotides are TGTGCCAGCCGGGACAGGGTAACAGATACGCAGTATTTT. Protein product: CASRDRVTDTQYF. The J gene is TRBJ2-3, the V gene TRBV27; 9 bases are a match to TRBD1. CDR3 length: 13 amino acids. In germline, CDR1 is MNHEY, CDR2 SMNVEV (reference sequence). The junction had 3 bases not matched to a gene; V was cut back by 8 bases and J by 3 bases.

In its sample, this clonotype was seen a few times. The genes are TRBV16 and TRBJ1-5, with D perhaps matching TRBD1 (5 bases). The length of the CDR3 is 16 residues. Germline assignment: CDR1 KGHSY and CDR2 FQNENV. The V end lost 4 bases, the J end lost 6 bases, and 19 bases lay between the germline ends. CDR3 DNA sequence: TGTGCCAGCAGCCTCGACGGTTCAGGGCGGTCTCAGCCCCAGCATTTT. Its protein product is CASSLDGSGRSQPQHF.

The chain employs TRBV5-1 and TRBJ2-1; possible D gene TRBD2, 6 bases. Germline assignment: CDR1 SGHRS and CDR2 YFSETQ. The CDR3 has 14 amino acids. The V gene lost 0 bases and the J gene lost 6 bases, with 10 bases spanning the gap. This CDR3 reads CASSLEAGSNEQFF. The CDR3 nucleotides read TGCGCCAGCAGCTTGGAGGCCGGGAGCAATGAGCAGTTCTTC.

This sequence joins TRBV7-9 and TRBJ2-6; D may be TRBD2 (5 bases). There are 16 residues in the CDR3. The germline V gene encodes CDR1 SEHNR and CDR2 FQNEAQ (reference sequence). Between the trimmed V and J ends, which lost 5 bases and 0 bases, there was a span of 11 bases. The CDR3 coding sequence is TGTGCCAGCAGCCGCGGACGGGGCTCTGGGGCCAACGTCCTGACTTTC. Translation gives CASSRGRGSGANVLTF.

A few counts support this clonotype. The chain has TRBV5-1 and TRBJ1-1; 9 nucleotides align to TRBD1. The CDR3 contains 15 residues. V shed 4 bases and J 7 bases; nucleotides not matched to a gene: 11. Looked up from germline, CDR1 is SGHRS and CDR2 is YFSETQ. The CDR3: CASSTGQGLTDEAFF. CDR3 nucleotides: TGCGCCAGCAGCACGGGACAGGGACTAACGGATGAAGCTTTCTTT.

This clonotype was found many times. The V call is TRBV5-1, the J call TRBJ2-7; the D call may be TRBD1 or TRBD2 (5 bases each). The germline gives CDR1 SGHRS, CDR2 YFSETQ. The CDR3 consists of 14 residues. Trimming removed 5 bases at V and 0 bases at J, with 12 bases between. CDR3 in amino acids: CASRQGPVSYEQYF. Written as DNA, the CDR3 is TGCGCCAGCAGGCAGGGACCGGTCTCCTACGAGCAGTACTTC.